A selection of T cell receptor beta chains follows, all from one sample in a study of cytomegalovirus exposure and HLA in healthy donors. Some clones are missing from TCRdb's copy, which holds only in-frame ones; the method was immunoSEQ multiplex PCR. Found here are around 97,000 clones, about four fifths of them singletons; the top ten hold about 4.8%. Sequencing input: PBMCs. The receptors here all came from a man aged 35-49 years in good health and CMV-seropositive. CDR3s include the opening cysteine and the closing phenylalanine or tryptophan. The D gene is left open where the match is weak. Clone size is stated in some rows and not others, as once, few, many or a class when expanded.

clone size	V gene	J gene	D gene	CDR3 DNA	CDR3 protein
-	TRBV7-9	TRBJ1-6	-	TGTGCCAGCAGCTTAGGGGCAGGCGCCGTGAAGGCACCCCTCCACTTT	CASSLGAGAVKAPLHF
-	TRBV5-5	TRBJ1-1	TRBD1	TGTGCCAGCAGCTTGGGACAGGGGATTGACACTGAAGCTTTCTTT	CASSLGQGIDTEAFF
-	TRBV29-1	TRBJ2-4	-	TGCAGCGTTGTCTCATTCCAGGCCAAAAACATTCAGTACTTC	CSVVSFQAKNIQYF
-	TRBV4-1	TRBJ2-3	-	TGCGCCAGCAGCCAAGAGTGGGCAGGCACAGATACGCAGTATTTT	CASSQEWAGTDTQYF
-	TRBV19	TRBJ1-2	-	TGTGCCAGTAGTACCTTAGACAGCCGTGGCTACACCTTC	CASSTLDSRGYTF
-	TRBV7-9	TRBJ2-5	-	TGTGCCAGCAGCTCCCTAATACGAGGGCCCCGTAGGGAGACCCAGTACTTC	CASSSLIRGPRRETQYF
-	TRBV5-4	TRBJ1-2	TRBD1	TGTGCCAGCAGCCTCACAGGGGCTTATGGCTACACCTTC	CASSLTGAYGYTF
-	TRBV29-1	TRBJ2-7	-	TGCAGCGTTTCAGGTTTTAGTTACGAGCAGTACTTC	CSVSGFSYEQYF
-	TRBV5-5	TRBJ1-1	TRBD1	TGTGCCAGCAGCCGCACAGGGGTGTTTGAAGCTTTCTTT	CASSRTGVFEAFF
once	TRBV2	TRBJ1-2	-	TGTGCCAGCAGTGAAGGGGGCCGGAACTATGGCTACACCTTC	CASSEGGRNYGYTF
-	TRBV14	TRBJ2-7	-	TGTGCCAGCAGCCAAGATCCGGGACATTCCTACGAGCAGTACTTC	CASSQDPGHSYEQYF
-	TRBV15	TRBJ2-4	TRBD1	TGTGCCACCAGCAGGGGGGGAGGGGACAGGGGCATTCAGTACTTC	CATSRGGGDRGIQYF
-	TRBV29-1	TRBJ1-2	TRBD1	TGCAGCGTTAACTCCCAGGGGGACTATGGCTACACCTTC	CSVNSQGDYGYTF
-	TRBV9	TRBJ2-3	-	TGTGCCAGCAGCTCCAAAGCTAGCACAGATACGCAGTATTTT	CASSSKASTDTQYF
few	TRBV18	TRBJ2-5	-	TGTGCCAGCTCACCACCGGCAACCCAAGAGACCCAGTACTTC	CASSPPATQETQYF
-	TRBV19	TRBJ2-3	TRBD1	TGTGCCAGTAAAGAATCCCATACAGGGGGTGTTACAGATACGCAGTATTTT	CASKESHTGGVTDTQYF
once	TRBV30	TRBJ1-3	TRBD1	TGTGCCTGCCCCACAGGGGTTGGAAACACCATATATTTT	CACPTGVGNTIYF
-	TRBV19	TRBJ2-7	TRBD1	TGTGCCAGTAGTGACCCCGGGACAGTGCTCTACGAGCAGTACTTC	CASSDPGTVLYEQYF
-	TRBV10-3	TRBJ1-6	-	TGTGCCATCAGGGAACAGAATTCACCCCTCCACTTT	CAIREQNSPLHF
-	TRBV7-6	TRBJ1-2	TRBD1	TGTGCCAGCAGCGCCATACAAACCGGGACAGTAGATGGCTACACCTTC	CASSAIQTGTVDGYTF
-	TRBV29-1	TRBJ2-1	TRBD2	TGCAGCGTTGGTGGGGGACTAGCGAGTAGCTCCTACAATGAGCAGTTCTTC	CSVGGGLASSSYNEQFF
-	TRBV5-4	TRBJ1-1	-	TGTGCCAGCAGCTTGGTACAGCCGAACACTGAAGCTTTCTTT	CASSLVQPNTEAFF
-	TRBV13	TRBJ1-1	-	TGTGCCAGCAGCCCACGGCCAGGAAACACTGAAGCTTTCTTT	CASSPRPGNTEAFF
-	TRBV19	TRBJ1-2	-	TGTGCCAGTAGTATGTCGCCCCAGGGGCCCTATGGCTACACCTTC	CASSMSPQGPYGYTF
-	TRBV7-9	TRBJ2-3	TRBD2	TGTTCCAGCAGCTTACTAGCGGGAATGTCGGATACGCAGTATTTT	CSSSLLAGMSDTQYF
-	TRBV15	TRBJ2-3	-	TGTGCCACTTCCGCGACAGATACGCAGTATTTT	CATSATDTQYF
-	TRBV5-1	TRBJ2-2	TRBD1	TGCGCCAGCAGCTTGGGGCAGGGGGAGTACACCGGGGAGCTGTTTTTT	CASSLGQGEYTGELFF
-	TRBV4-1	TRBJ2-7	TRBD2	TGCGCCAGCAGCCAGGGAAGCGGGGGACCCTACGAGCAGTACTTC	CASSQGSGGPYEQYF
-	TRBV5-1	TRBJ1-2	TRBD1	TGCGCCAGCAGCTTGGGACAGGGGAACTATGGCTACACCTTC	CASSLGQGNYGYTF
-	TRBV11-2	TRBJ1-2	TRBD1	TGTGCCAGCAGCTTCTTAGGGGACAGGGACGATGGCTACACCTTC	CASSFLGDRDDGYTF
once	TRBV6-1	TRBJ2-5	-	TGTGCCAGCAGTCTTCGGGACTCGGAGACCCAGTACTTC	CASSLRDSETQYF
-	TRBV4-1	TRBJ2-3	TRBD2	TGCGCCAGCAGCCAAGTCCCTAGCGGGGGAAATACGCAGTATTTT	CASSQVPSGGNTQYF
-	TRBV10-3	TRBJ2-3	TRBD1	TGTGCCATCACCGAACAGGGGGCTGCAGATACGCAGTATTTT	CAITEQGAADTQYF
-	TRBV18	TRBJ1-1	TRBD1	TGTGCCAGCTCCCCCGGGACAGGCTTTGACACTGAAGCTTTCTTT	CASSPGTGFDTEAFF
few	TRBV7-8	TRBJ2-7	TRBD2	TGTGCCAGCAGCCAAGGGACTAGCGGGAGTATCCTCTACGAGCAGTACTTC	CASSQGTSGSILYEQYF